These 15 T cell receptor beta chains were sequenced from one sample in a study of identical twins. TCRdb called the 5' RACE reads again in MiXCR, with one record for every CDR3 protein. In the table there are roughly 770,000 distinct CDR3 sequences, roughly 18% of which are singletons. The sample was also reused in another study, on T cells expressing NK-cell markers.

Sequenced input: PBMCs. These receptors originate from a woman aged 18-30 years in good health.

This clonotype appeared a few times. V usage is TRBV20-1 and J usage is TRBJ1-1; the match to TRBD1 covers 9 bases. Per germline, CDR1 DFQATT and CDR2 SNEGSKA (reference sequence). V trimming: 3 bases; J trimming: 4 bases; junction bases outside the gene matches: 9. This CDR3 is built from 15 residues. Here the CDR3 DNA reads TGCAGTGCTAGTGAGGACAGGGGTGTTAGCACTGAAGCTTTCTTT. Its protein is CSASEDRGVSTEAFF.

The CDR3 region has the DNA TGTGCCAGCAGTTGGGCTAGCGGGGCCTTTGAGGAGCAGTACTTC. It specifies CASSWASGAFEEQYF. V is TRBV12-3 or TRBV12-4 and J is TRBJ2-7; 9 nucleotides line up with TRBD2. Germline trimming cut 4 bases from V and 7 bases from J; bases unmatched to any gene: 11. The length of the CDR3 is 15 residues.

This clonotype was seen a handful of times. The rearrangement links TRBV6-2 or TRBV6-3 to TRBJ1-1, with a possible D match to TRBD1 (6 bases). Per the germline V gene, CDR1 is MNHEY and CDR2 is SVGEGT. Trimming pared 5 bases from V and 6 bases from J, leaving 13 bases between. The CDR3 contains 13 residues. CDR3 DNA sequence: TGTGCCAGCAGTCCACAGGGTTACGCTGAAGCTTTCTTT. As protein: CASSPQGYAEAFF.

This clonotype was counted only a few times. CDR3 nucleotide sequence: TGTGCCATCAGTGGTGGCGGGAGGGCCCAAGAGACCCAGTACTTC. It yields the protein CAISGGGRAQETQYF. This chain uses TRBV10-3 with TRBJ2-5, with 9 bases fitting TRBD2. The CDR3 extends over 15 amino acids. Germline loops: CDR1 ENHRY, CDR2 SYGVKD. The trim removed 4 bases at V and 1 base at J, leaving 4 bases unmatched.

The CDR3 here is CSVSGTRGGELFF. In DNA, the CDR3 is TGCAGCGTTTCCGGGACTAGGGGGGGGGAGCTGTTTTTT. The chain has TRBV29-1 and TRBJ2-2; TRBD2 agrees at 8 bases. This CDR3 comprises 13 residues. CDR1 is SQVTM and CDR2 is ANQGSEA in the germline V gene. J was trimmed by 8 bases and V by 5 bases; bases with no gene match: 7.

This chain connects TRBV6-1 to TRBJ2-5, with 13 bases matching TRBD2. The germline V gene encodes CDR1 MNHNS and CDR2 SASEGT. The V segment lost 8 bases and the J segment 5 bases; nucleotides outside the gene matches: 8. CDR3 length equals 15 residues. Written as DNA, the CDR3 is TGTGCCAGCCGACTAGCGGGGGGAGAGTGGGAGACCCAGTACTTC. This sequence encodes CASRLAGGEWETQYF.

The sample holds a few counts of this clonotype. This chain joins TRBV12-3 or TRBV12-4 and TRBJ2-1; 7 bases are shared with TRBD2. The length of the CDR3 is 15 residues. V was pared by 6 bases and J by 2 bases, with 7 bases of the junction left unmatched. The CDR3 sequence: CASRLSAGTYNEQFF. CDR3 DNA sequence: TGTGCCAGCAGATTGTCAGCGGGGACCTACAATGAGCAGTTCTTC.

The CDR3 DNA is TGTGCCAGCAGCTCAGCGAAGACCCAGTACTTC. Translating it yields CASSSAKTQYF. The chain joins TRBV3-1 to TRBJ2-5; no reliable D call. The CDR3 runs to 11 residues. Germline V CDR1 and CDR2: LGHDT, YNNKEL (reference sequence). The V end was cut by 5 bases, the J end by 6 bases, with 7 bases between.

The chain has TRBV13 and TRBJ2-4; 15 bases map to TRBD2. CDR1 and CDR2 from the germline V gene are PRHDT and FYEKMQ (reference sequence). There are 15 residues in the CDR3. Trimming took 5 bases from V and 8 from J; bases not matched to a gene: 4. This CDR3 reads CASSPGTSGRHIQYF. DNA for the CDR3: TGTGCCAGCAGCCCAGGGACTAGCGGGAGGCACATTCAGTACTTC.

This chain's CDR3 is CAWRVGLDSPLHF. CDR3 nucleotide sequence: TGTGCCTGGAGGGTGGGGCTGGATTCACCCCTCCACTTT. V and J are TRBV30 and TRBJ1-6, with a possible D match to TRBD1 (5 bases). In germline, CDR1 is GTSNPN, CDR2 SVGIG (reference sequence). Trimming took 3 bases from V and 8 from J, leaving 11 bases between them. The CDR3 is 13 residues long.

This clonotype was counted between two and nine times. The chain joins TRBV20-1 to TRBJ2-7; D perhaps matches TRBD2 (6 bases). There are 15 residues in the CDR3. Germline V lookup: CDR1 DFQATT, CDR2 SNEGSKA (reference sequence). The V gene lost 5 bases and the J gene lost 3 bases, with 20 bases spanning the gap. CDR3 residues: CSAPNLARGSYEQYF. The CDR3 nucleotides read TGCAGTGCTCCGAATCTGGCACGGGGGAGCTACGAGCAGTACTTC.

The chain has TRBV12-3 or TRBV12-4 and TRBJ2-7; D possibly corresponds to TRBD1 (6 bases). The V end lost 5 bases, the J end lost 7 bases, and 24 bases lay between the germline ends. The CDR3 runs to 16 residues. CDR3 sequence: CASSPLRGTLGGEQYF. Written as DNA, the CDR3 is TGTGCCAGCAGTCCCCTCCGTGGGACACTTGGAGGAGAGCAGTACTTC.

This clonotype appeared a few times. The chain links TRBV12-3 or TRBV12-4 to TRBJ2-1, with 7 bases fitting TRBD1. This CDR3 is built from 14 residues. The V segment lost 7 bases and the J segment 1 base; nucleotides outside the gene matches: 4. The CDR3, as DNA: TGTGCCAGCAAAACGACAGGGTCCTACAATGAGCAGTTCTTC. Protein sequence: CASKTTGSYNEQFF.

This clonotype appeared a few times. CDR3 sequence reads: CASSHWKGVAEKLFF. CDR3 nucleotides: TGTGCCAGCAGTCATTGGAAAGGGGTAGCGGAAAAACTGTTTTTT. This chain connects TRBV27 to TRBJ1-4, with D possibly matching TRBD1 (5 bases). Germline V lookup: CDR1 MNHEY, CDR2 SMNVEV (reference sequence). The length of the CDR3 is 15 residues. V gave up 5 bases and J gave up 8 bases, with 18 bases separating them.

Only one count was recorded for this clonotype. The CDR3: CASTPSTGNTGELFF. Here the CDR3 DNA reads TGTGCCAGCACCCCTAGCACAGGGAACACCGGGGAGCTGTTTTTT. J is TRBJ2-2 and V is TRBV9; D is possibly TRBD1 or TRBD2 (5 bases each). V was cut by 6 bases and J by 1 base, with 13 bases left in between. This CDR3 region has 15 residues. Germline CDR1 SGDLS, CDR2 YYNGEE.